This T cell receptor beta chain stems from a study of vaccination and CD4 T cells after COVID-19 (dated by TCRdb to 2021 to 2024). Regarding the complete study: The convalescent cohort comprised six males and four females, including two Hispanic individuals, seven Caucasians, two Asians and one multiracial person. For stimulating the cultures, overlapping spike peptide pools were used, derived from SARS-CoV-2 as well as from the common cold coronaviruses HCoV-NL63, HCoV-OC43 and HCoV-229E. The spike-specific CD4+ TCR repertoire was compared before and after mRNA vaccination in under 11 COVID-19 convalescent patients and a handful of infection-naive healthy vaccine recipients. Participants got two doses of the Pfizer-BioNTech BNT162b2 vaccine (n=8) or two doses of the Moderna mRNA-1273 vaccine (n=2). As controls, cultures received a CEFX viral epitope pool (the positive control), an HIV-1 Nef peptide pool (the negative control), or no peptide at all. Post-COVID blood samples from convalescent patients were collected a median of approximately 100 days after diagnosis, with a range of 35 to 161 days. Post-vaccine blood samples were collected a median of around 2.5 months after the second vaccine dose, ranging from about 13 to 241 days. Summary of the overall study and its limitations: The number of convalescent patients in the study was relatively small, and the study did not examine early timepoints following natural infection. In convalescent patients, nearly all vaccine-specific clones (304 of 307) were found to be mono-reactive for SARS-CoV-2 spike rather than cross-reactive with common cold coronaviruses. Although the median number of SARS-CoV-2-reactive clonotypes went up from some 23 after infection to 30 to 45 after vaccination, the increase was not significant. Among convalescent patients, a median around 83% of the SARS-CoV-2-reactive clones seen after vaccination appeared only after vaccination, which suggests priming specific to the vaccine.

CDR1 and CDR2 (MNHNS, SASEGT) derive from the germline V gene. Reading from cysteine to phenylalanine, the CDR3 counts 15 amino acids. Only the CDR3 DNA stays, 45 bases, in frame from base 1. The germline V end is reduced by 7 bases and the J end by 0 bases; junction bases left unmatched: 7. Libraries were built with PCR. DNA from cultured CD4+ T cells underwent TCR sequencing with the Oncomine TCR Beta short-read assay at the Johns Hopkins FTIC core. Genomic DNA was extracted from the cultured CD4+ T cells with the QIAamp micro DNA kit. Oncomine TCR Beta libraries from cultured CD4+ T cells were pooled using unique dual indexes and sequenced on an Illumina iSeq 100. In the paper's pipeline: Non-productive sequences were removed, and CDR3s that did not start with C, did not end with F or W, or were shorter than 7 amino acids were discarded. Antigen-specific clonotypes were identified with the MANAFEST web application by comparing peptide-stimulated wells with reference and other culture wells. To be called positive, a clone needed an FDR below 0.05, an odds ratio above 5, and a productive frequency above 0.1% in at least two of three replicate wells. Cross-reactive clonotypes were defined as significantly expanded in both SARS-CoV-2 spike wells and at least one common cold coronavirus spike condition. Levenshtein distances (stringdist) and unrooted phylogenetic trees (ape) in R version 3.6.1 were used to assess CDR3 homology. TCRdb cleaned the public reads at Q25 with fastp, built clones with MiXCR and kept in-frame beta chains. Each record represents a unique CDR3 protein, reported with the most common genes and DNA among its rows. For this entry, the V and J calls and clone size follow TCRdb and not the study's own pipeline. This sample is represented by roughly 23,000 distinct CDR3 sequences; around 43% of them were singletons. The top ten clonotypes cover roughly 19% of the sample.

Regarding this clonotype: Its binding antigen is unknown. No quality values exist for individual bases; no much larger clone is one base distant.

The treatment or condition label on this specimen signifies: approximately nine-day PBMC culture with coronavirus spike peptide pools or control peptides (ViraFEST assay). The study used the ViraFEST assay, which expanded antigen-specific T cells with peptide pools and then identified expanded clonotypes by TCR sequencing. Negative nucleocapsid antibody tests taken both before and after vaccination confirmed that the healthy vaccine recipients had no prior SARS-CoV-2 infection. About 2 million PBMCs per well were cultured in IMDM with roughly 5% human AB serum and about 9.2 IU/ml IL-2, plus 10 ug/ml peptide pools. On days 3 and 7, half of the culture medium was replaced with fresh IL-2-containing medium. After less than 12 days of culture, CD4+ T cells were isolated by negative selection using the EasySep CD4+ T cell isolation kit. Ficoll-Paque Plus gradient centrifugation was used to isolate PBMCs from whole blood, and the isolated PBMCs were then either used fresh or cryopreserved at -140C. Triplicate wells were generally used for each culture condition.

The sequenced sample was CD4+ T cells from blood, cultured in vitro, obtained before SARS-CoV-2 vaccination. The chain was built from TRBV6-1 and TRBJ2-3, and TRBD1 matches 7 of the central bases. The sequence was obtained from a human donor who received a COVID-19 vaccine. The CDR3 in this case is CASKLGTASTDTQYF. The nucleotide sequence is given as TGTGCCAGCAAGTTAGGGACAGCTAGCACAGATACGCAGTATTTT.